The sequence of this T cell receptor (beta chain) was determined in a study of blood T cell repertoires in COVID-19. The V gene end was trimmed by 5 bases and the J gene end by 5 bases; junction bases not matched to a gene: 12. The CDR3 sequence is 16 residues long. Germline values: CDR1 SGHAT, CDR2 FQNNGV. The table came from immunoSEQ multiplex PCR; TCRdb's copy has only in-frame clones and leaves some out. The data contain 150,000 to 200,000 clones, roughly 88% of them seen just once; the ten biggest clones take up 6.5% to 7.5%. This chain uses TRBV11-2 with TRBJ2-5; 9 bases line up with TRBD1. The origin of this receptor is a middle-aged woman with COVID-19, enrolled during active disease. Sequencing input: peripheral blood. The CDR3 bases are TGTGCCAGCAGCCCTCGGACAGGGGCAGGACGGGAGACCCAGTACTTC. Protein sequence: CASSPRTGAGRETQYF.